These 3 T cell receptor beta chains were sequenced from one sample in a study of cytomegalovirus exposure and HLA in healthy donors. Use of 60 Vbeta and 13 Jbeta primers characterized the PCR. The data were produced by immunoSEQ multiplex PCR, yet TCRdb's version contains in-frame clones alone and is incomplete. The repertoire holds about 170,000 clones, with approximately 78% as singletons. Sequenced sample: PBMCs. These receptor sequences come from a girl aged 2 to 9 in good health and CMV-seropositive.

V is TRBV7-3 and J is TRBJ2-5, with D possibly matching TRBD1 (6 bases). The CDR3 is 17 amino acids. Trimming pared 5 bases from V and 2 bases from J, leaving 21 bases between. CDR1 and CDR2 (germline): SGHTA, FQGTGA. CDR3 nucleotides: TGTGCCAGCAGCGCAACTCGGGAACAGGGAAGGCAAGAGACCCAGTACTTC. Translation gives CASSATREQGRQETQYF.

This chain uses TRBV7-3 with TRBJ2-3; TRBD2 matches at 7 bases. The CDR3 length is 15 residues. The ends lost 0 bases at V and 4 bases at J; junction bases unmatched: 4. Looked up from germline, CDR1 is SGHTA and CDR2 is FQGTGA. In nucleotides, the CDR3 is TGTGCCAGCAGCTTAACCGCGGGAGTTTCAGATACGCAGTATTTT. It translates to CASSLTAGVSDTQYF.

This clone was recorded once. Other nucleotide sequences from this sample produce the same CDR3. The genes are TRBV7-3 and TRBJ2-3, with TRBD1 matching over 8 bases. This CDR3 has 13 residues. CDR1 and CDR2 (germline): SGHTA, FQGTGA. Trimming at V came to 5 bases and at J to 5 bases, leaving 3 bases not matched to a gene. The DNA for the CDR3 is TGTGCCAGCAGCCGACAGGGGAGAGATACGCAGTATTTT. Its protein product is CASSRQGRDTQYF.